The rows below give T cell receptor beta chains drawn from one sample of a study of blood T cell repertoires in COVID-19. Using immunoSEQ multiplex PCR, the repertoire was profiled, and TCRdb retains in-frame clones only, with some absent. The table includes over 100,000 clones, 65% to 85% detected once. The specimen sequenced was peripheral blood. These receptors all stem from a woman between 70 and 85 years old with acute or convalescent COVID-19. Each CDR3 is given with its conserved first and last residue. Fields, in order: J gene, D gene, clone size, V gene, CDR3 DNA, CDR3 protein. The D gene is left open where the match is weak. Size is stated for part of the rows, as once, few or many counts, or as a class when the clone is expanded.

J gene: TRBJ2-2
D gene: .
clone size: once
V gene: TRBV7-3
CDR3 DNA: TGTGCCAGCAGCTTGAGGACCGGGGAGCTGTTTTTT
CDR3 protein: CASSLRTGELFF

J gene: TRBJ2-5
D gene: .
clone size: .
V gene: TRBV12-5
CDR3 DNA: TGTGCTAGTGGTTTGGTACGGTCAGGGCCGCAAGAGACCCAGTACTTC
CDR3 protein: CASGLVRSGPQETQYF

J gene: TRBJ2-3
D gene: .
clone size: .
V gene: TRBV7-6
CDR3 DNA: TGTGCCAGCAGCTTAGGAGCTAGCGGAACCAGGGGTACGCAGTATTTT
CDR3 protein: CASSLGASGTRGTQYF

J gene: TRBJ2-5
D gene: .
clone size: .
V gene: TRBV29-1
CDR3 DNA: TGCAGCGTGGGGGGACAGCAAGAGACCCAGTACTTC
CDR3 protein: CSVGGQQETQYF

J gene: TRBJ1-1
D gene: .
clone size: once
V gene: TRBV11-2
CDR3 DNA: TGTGCCAGCAGCTTTCAACAGGGTTCGAACACTGAAGCTTTCTTT
CDR3 protein: CASSFQQGSNTEAFF

J gene: TRBJ1-6
D gene: .
clone size: .
V gene: TRBV5-6
CDR3 DNA: TGTGCCAGCAGCCAGGGGAATTCACCCCTCCACTTT
CDR3 protein: CASSQGNSPLHF

J gene: TRBJ2-2
D gene: TRBD2
clone size: .
V gene: TRBV28
CDR3 DNA: TGTGCCAGCAATCCTTCGGGAGGAGGGACCGGGGAGCTGTTTTTT
CDR3 protein: CASNPSGGGTGELFF

J gene: TRBJ2-5
D gene: TRBD2
clone size: .
V gene: TRBV9
CDR3 DNA: TGTGCCAGCAGCGTAGGCGCCGGGACTAGCGGCCAAGAGACCCAGTACTTC
CDR3 protein: CASSVGAGTSGQETQYF

J gene: TRBJ2-1
D gene: TRBD2
clone size: .
V gene: TRBV19
CDR3 DNA: TGTGCCAGTAGTATAGATAGTAGCGGGGGTGAGCAGTTCTTC
CDR3 protein: CASSIDSSGGEQFF

J gene: TRBJ2-3
D gene: TRBD2
clone size: .
V gene: TRBV28
CDR3 DNA: TGTGCCAGCAGTCTCCCTGGTAGCGGGAGTCTAGGGTGGACGCAGTATTTT
CDR3 protein: CASSLPGSGSLGWTQYF

J gene: TRBJ2-3
D gene: .
clone size: .
V gene: TRBV7-9
CDR3 DNA: TGTGCCAGCAGCCCTCAGGCCCGGCAGGGAACAGATACGCAGTATTTT
CDR3 protein: CASSPQARQGTDTQYF

J gene: TRBJ1-4
D gene: .
clone size: .
V gene: TRBV5-6
CDR3 DNA: TGTGCCAGCAGCTCCCTCATAGGGGCGGAAGGAACTAATGAAAAACTGTTTTTT
CDR3 protein: CASSSLIGAEGTNEKLFF

J gene: TRBJ1-5
D gene: TRBD1
clone size: .
V gene: TRBV18
CDR3 DNA: TGTGCCAGCTCACCAACAGGGGGCCGACACAATCAGCCCCAGCATTTT
CDR3 protein: CASSPTGGRHNQPQHF

J gene: TRBJ1-1
D gene: .
clone size: .
V gene: TRBV29-1
CDR3 DNA: TGCAGCGTTGAAGATCGGAGGGGCACTGAAGCTTTCTTT
CDR3 protein: CSVEDRRGTEAFF

J gene: TRBJ1-1
D gene: .
clone size: .
V gene: TRBV3-1/TRBV3-2
CDR3 DNA: TGTGCCAGCAGCCAAAACCCGGAGGGCACTGAAGCTTTCTTT
CDR3 protein: CASSQNPEGTEAFF

J gene: TRBJ2-1
D gene: TRBD2
clone size: .
V gene: TRBV7-8
CDR3 DNA: TGTGCCAGCAGCTCGGTAGCGGGAGGGCCTAGGAATGAGCAGTTCTTC
CDR3 protein: CASSSVAGGPRNEQFF

J gene: TRBJ1-1
D gene: .
clone size: few
V gene: TRBV5-8
CDR3 DNA: TGTGCCAGCAGCTGGACAGTGAACACTGAAGCTTTCTTT
CDR3 protein: CASSWTVNTEAFF

J gene: TRBJ1-5
D gene: .
clone size: .
V gene: TRBV20-1
CDR3 DNA: TGCAGTGCTAGTCTAAGCAATCAGCCCCAGCATTTT
CDR3 protein: CSASLSNQPQHF

J gene: TRBJ1-2
D gene: TRBD1
clone size: few
V gene: TRBV19
CDR3 DNA: TGTGCCAGTAGTATAACTGGTGGACAGGGGGACTATGGCTACACCTTC
CDR3 protein: CASSITGGQGDYGYTF

J gene: TRBJ2-2
D gene: TRBD1
clone size: .
V gene: TRBV11-1
CDR3 DNA: TGTGCCAGCAGCCTCCGGGACAGGCGAGGGGGGGAGCTGTTTTTT
CDR3 protein: CASSLRDRRGGELFF

J gene: TRBJ1-3
D gene: .
clone size: .
V gene: TRBV7-6
CDR3 DNA: TGTGCCAGCAGCTTACCTCCCGCGGGGCCTGGAAACACCATATATTTT
CDR3 protein: CASSLPPAGPGNTIYF

J gene: TRBJ2-7
D gene: .
clone size: few
V gene: TRBV7-2
CDR3 DNA: TGTGCCAGCAGCTTACCCGGCGGGGATTACGAGCAGTACTTC
CDR3 protein: CASSLPGGDYEQYF

J gene: TRBJ1-1
D gene: TRBD1
clone size: .
V gene: TRBV6-2/TRBV6-3
CDR3 DNA: TGTGCCAGCAGTTACTGGGGACAGGGAAACACTGAAGCTTTCTTT
CDR3 protein: CASSYWGQGNTEAFF

J gene: TRBJ1-2
D gene: .
clone size: .
V gene: TRBV29-1
CDR3 DNA: TGCAGCGTTGAAGTGGGGGGGAGGGTGAAGAATGGCTACACCTTC
CDR3 protein: CSVEVGGRVKNGYTF

J gene: TRBJ2-5
D gene: .
clone size: .
V gene: TRBV3-1/TRBV3-2
CDR3 DNA: TGTGCCAGCAGCCAAGGCGAAGAGACCCAGTACTTC
CDR3 protein: CASSQGEETQYF

J gene: TRBJ2-6
D gene: .
clone size: .
V gene: TRBV5-6
CDR3 DNA: TGTGCCAGCAGTGCGGCTGCAGGGGCCAACGTCCTGACTTTC
CDR3 protein: CASSAAAGANVLTF

J gene: TRBJ1-1
D gene: .
clone size: .
V gene: TRBV6-1
CDR3 DNA: TGTGCCAGCAGTGAAGTGGTGTCGGGGGGTAGGACTGAAGCTTTCTTT
CDR3 protein: CASSEVVSGGRTEAFF

J gene: TRBJ2-3
D gene: .
clone size: .
V gene: TRBV10-1
CDR3 DNA: TGCGCCAGCAGCCCATCGCGGGCTAGCACAGATACGCAGTATTTT
CDR3 protein: CASSPSRASTDTQYF